One sample yielded the 27 T cell receptor beta chains listed below, sequenced in a study of shared clonotypes between healthy human individuals (TCRdb year 2020). The library was obtained by the immunoSEQ multiplex PCR assay. In its TCRdb copy, this immuneACCESS table keeps in-frame sequences only and misses some clones. Where compared with another copy, unresolved V genes explain less than half of these, and the others have no known cause. For this sample there are some 1 million clones; roughly 75% appear just once. Of the sample, approximately 1.5% falls within the top ten clones. The source material was memory CD4+ T cells sorted from blood. The intended sense of this specimen's cell subset or site label: CD45RA-negative fraction. These receptors were obtained from a young man in good health.

CDR3 DNA sequence: TGTGCCAGCAGCTTAGAGCTGGGGGCTTGGGACGAGCAGTACTTC. It codes for CASSLELGAWDEQYF. The V gene is TRBV11-2, the J gene TRBJ2-7, with D perhaps matching TRBD1 (6 bases). V was cut by 0 bases and J by 5 bases, with 14 bases left in between. Germline loops: CDR1 SGHAT, CDR2 FQNNGV. This CDR3 is 15 amino acids long. Full variable domain (missing parts from reference TRBV11-2 and TRBJ2-7): EAGVAQSPRYKIIEKRQSVAFWCNPISGHATLYWYQQILGQGPKLLIQFQNNGVVDDSQLPKDRFSAERLKGVDSTLKIQPAKLEDSAVYLCASSLELGAWDEQYFGPGTRLTVT.

On this clone: A much larger clone is a single base away; this may be a read error. Other DNA sequences in this sample translate to the same CDR3. V is TRBV30 and J is TRBJ1-4; possible D gene TRBD1, 5 bases. The V and J ends lost 0 bases and 2 bases respectively, with 7 bases between them. Per the germline V gene, CDR1 is GTSNPN and CDR2 is SVGIG (reference sequence). CDR3 length: 14 residues. The CDR3 spells CAWSVGGTNEKLFF. The CDR3 bases are TGTGCCTGGAGTGTGGGGGGGACTAATGAAAAACTGTTTTTT.

This clone was observed a few times. In the same sample, other DNA sequences code for this CDR3. The chain couples TRBV6-6 to TRBJ1-6; D may be TRBD1 (6 bases). The V end lost 3 bases, the J end lost 7 bases, and 10 bases lay between the germline ends. Germline V CDR1 and CDR2: MNHNY, SVGAGI (reference sequence). This CDR3 comprises 14 residues. The chain's CDR3 is CASSYLDRNSPLHF. CDR3 sequence (DNA): TGTGCCAGCAGTTATTTGGACAGAAATTCACCCCTCCACTTT.

This clone has only one observation. J is TRBJ2-5 and V is TRBV15; 8 bases are a match to TRBD1. V lost 1 base, J lost 5 bases, and 12 bases stayed unmatched. Germline V CDR1 and CDR2: LNHNV, YYDKDF (reference sequence). The CDR3 has 17 amino acids. CDR3 sequence (DNA): TGTGCCACCAGCAGAGCACTGGGAACAGGGGGACGCGAGACCCAGTACTTC. Protein product: CATSRALGTGGRETQYF.

Details on this clone: Additional DNA sequences in this sample encode the identical CDR3. The rearrangement links TRBV7-2 to TRBJ1-3; D is undetermined. The CDR3 has 15 amino acids. V was clipped by 3 bases and J by 0 bases, with 9 bases between them. CDR1 is SGHTA and CDR2 is FQGNSA in the germline V gene. DNA for the CDR3: TGTGCCAGCAGCTTGGATCGGAGCTCTGGAAACACCATATATTTT. Translated, it gives CASSLDRSSGNTIYF. Together with reference TRBV7-2 and TRBJ1-3, the CDR3 gives the full variable domain: GAGVSQSPSNKVTEKGKDVELRCDPISGHTALYWYRQSLGQGLEFLIYFQGNSAPDKSGLPSDRFSAERTGGSVSTLTIQRTQQEDSAVYLCASSLDRSSGNTIYFGEGSWLTVV.

Remarks on this clone: Other DNA variants within this sample encode the same CDR3. This rearrangement joins TRBV5-1 to TRBJ2-7; D not certain. Germline CDR1 is SGHRS and CDR2 is YFSETQ. CDR3 length: 15 amino acids. Trimming cost V 4 bases and J 1 base, with 15 bases left between them. CDR3 residues: CASSPRQATSYEQYF. CDR3 bases: TGCGCCAGCAGCCCACGGCAGGCGACGTCCTACGAGCAGTACTTC.

This clone has just a few counts. The CDR3 DNA reads as TGCGCCAGCAGCTCAGGGACTAGCGGGAAAGAGACCCAGTACTTC. Translated, it gives CASSSGTSGKETQYF. The genes are TRBV4-3 and TRBJ2-5; 13 positions agree with TRBD2. The CDR3 totals 15 residues. V shed 5 bases and J 3 bases; nucleotides not matched to a gene: 3. The germline V gene encodes CDR1 LGHNA and CDR2 YSLEER.

The CDR3 nucleotides are TGTGCCAGCACCGTAGCCGGGACTAGGCCCTCTGGGGCCAACGTCCTGACTTTC. This gives the protein CASTVAGTRPSGANVLTF. This sequence joins TRBV7-9 and TRBJ2-6; TRBD2 matches 8 bases. Germline lookup yields CDR1 SEHNR and CDR2 FQNEAQ (reference sequence). CDR3 size: 18 residues. V shed 7 bases and J 0 bases; nucleotides not matched to a gene: 11.

In its sample, this clone was seen a few times. The genes are TRBV6-1 and TRBJ1-1, with D possibly TRBD1 on 5 matching bases. The CDR3 loop spans 15 amino acids. Germline-derived CDR1 and CDR2 are MNHNS and SASEGT. The ends were cut back, 10 bases at V and 1 base at J, with 19 bases in the middle. The CDR3, as DNA: TGTGCCATTACGTTAGGGGTAGTATGGAACACTGAAGCTTTCTTT. This translates into CAITLGVVWNTEAFF.

The sample holds a few counts of this clone. This same CDR3 is encoded by further DNA sequences in the sample. The genes are TRBV2 and TRBJ2-5; D is perhaps TRBD2 (6 bases). Germline values: CDR1 SNHLY, CDR2 FYNNEI. V lost 1 base to trimming and J lost 5 bases, with 11 bases between them. The CDR3 is 14 amino acids. The CDR3 DNA sequence: TGTGCCAGCAGTGAAGGGGGGGTTCAGGAGACCCAGTACTTC. This encodes CASSEGGVQETQYF.

The chain combines TRBV12-5 with TRBJ2-3; D may be TRBD1 (6 bases). V was cut by 2 bases and J by 6 bases, with 9 bases left in between. CDR3 length: 13 residues. Germline CDR1 is LGHNT and CDR2 is FRNRAP. CDR3 sequence (DNA): TGTGCTAGTGGTTTGCTCACAGGGGATACGCAGTATTTT. The encoded protein is CASGLLTGDTQYF.

CDR3 residues: CAWSASGDRTTDTQYF. The CDR3 region has the DNA TGTGCCTGGAGCGCCTCGGGGGACAGAACTACAGATACGCAGTATTTT. The genes are TRBV30 and TRBJ2-3, with D maybe TRBD1 (7 bases). Trimming stripped 3 bases from V and 3 bases from J, with 19 bases between. The germline V gene has CDR1 GTSNPN and CDR2 SVGIG (reference sequence). This CDR3 has 16 residues.

The V and J genes are TRBV11-2 and TRBJ1-6; 7 bases match TRBD1. Looked up from germline, CDR1 is SGHAT and CDR2 is FQNNGV. Trimming took 5 bases from V and 5 from J; bases not matched to a gene: 9. The CDR3 is made up of 16 amino acids. The CDR3 DNA follows: TGTGCCAGCAGCCCTCTAGTTGACAGGGATAATTCACCCCTCCACTTT. It is translated as CASSPLVDRDNSPLHF.

The V call is TRBV6-5, the J call TRBJ2-7, with D tentatively TRBD1 (5 bases). The germline V and J ends were trimmed by 6 bases and 6 bases, with 12 bases remaining between them. From germline, CDR1 is MNHEY and CDR2 SVGAGI. The CDR3 loop spans 12 amino acids. CDR3 sequence: CASRSQGGEQYF. The CDR3, as DNA: TGTGCCAGCAGGTCCCAGGGCGGCGAGCAGTACTTC.

The chain has TRBV5-1 and TRBJ2-5; D uncertain. V lost 1 base and J 2 bases, leaving 12 bases between the germline ends. This CDR3 contains 15 residues. Germline V gene lookup returns CDR1 SGHRS and CDR2 YFSETQ. The CDR3 spells CASSLSGRAQETQYF. CDR3 DNA sequence: TGCGCCAGCAGCTTGTCTGGTCGGGCACAAGAGACCCAGTACTTC.

J is TRBJ2-7 and V is TRBV6-6; the match to TRBD2 covers 12 bases. There are 16 residues in the CDR3. V lost 0 bases to trimming and J lost 2 bases; unmatched junction nucleotides: 2. Per germline, CDR1 MNHNY and CDR2 SVGAGI (reference sequence). The CDR3 coding sequence is TGTGCCAGCAGTTACTCAACTAGCGGGAGGACCTACGAGCAGTACTTC. Protein sequence: CASSYSTSGRTYEQYF.

The J gene is TRBJ2-2, the V gene TRBV30; D unresolved. Per germline, CDR1 GTSNPN and CDR2 SVGIG (reference sequence). The CDR3 contains 12 residues. Trimming removed 3 bases from V and 13 bases from J, with 15 bases in between. CDR3 amino acids: CAWSLGPTTLFF. As DNA, the CDR3 is TGTGCCTGGAGCCTCGGGCCCACCACGCTGTTTTTT.

This clone was detected only a few times. At the DNA level, this CDR3 is encoded by other sequences in the same sample as well. The chain combines TRBV18 with TRBJ2-7; TRBD1 matches 10 bases. The CDR3 is 14 residues long. The J segment lost 6 bases and the V segment lost 3 bases, leaving 5 bases of the junction unmatched. Looked up from germline, CDR1 is KGHSH and CDR2 is LQKENI. CDR3 DNA: TGTGCCAGCTCACCCCGGGACAGGGGTCTCGAGCAGTACTTC. The encoded protein is CASSPRDRGLEQYF.

The chain is built from TRBV30 and TRBJ2-5; tentatively, D is TRBD1 or TRBD2 (7 bases each). The V and J ends lost 5 bases and 4 bases respectively, with 20 bases between them. Germline lookup yields CDR1 GTSNPN and CDR2 SVGIG (reference sequence). This CDR3 spans 15 amino acids. The DNA for the CDR3 is TGTGCCTGGGGGAGACAGGGAGGGCTGGGAGAGACCCAGTACTTC. Translating it yields CAWGRQGGLGETQYF.

This clone was picked up one time. The V gene is TRBV6-1, the J gene TRBJ1-2, with a tentative D call TRBD1 (6 bases). The CDR3 covers 16 residues. The germline V gene encodes CDR1 MNHNS and CDR2 SASEGT. V lost 3 bases to trimming and J lost 4 bases, with 18 bases between them. The CDR3 sequence: CASSDRWGAQVYGYTF. CDR3 DNA: TGTGCCAGCAGTGATCGTTGGGGGGCGCAGGTCTATGGCTACACCTTC.

The table lists this clone with a count of one. The genes are TRBV4-1 and TRBJ2-6; no reliable D call. Trimming shortened V by 5 bases and J by 4 bases, and 21 bases separated the two germline ends. The CDR3 spans 18 residues. The germline gives CDR1 MGHRA, CDR2 YSYEKL. CDR3 bases: TGCGCCAGCAGCAAGAGCCAGCAGGTAATCGCAGGGGCCAACGTCCTGACTTTC. It translates to CASSKSQQVIAGANVLTF.

The chain couples TRBV18 to TRBJ2-5; D remains unclear. V shed 2 bases and J shed 3 bases, with 4 bases lying between them. The CDR3 sequence is 12 residues long. Looked up from germline, CDR1 is KGHSH and CDR2 is LQKENI. The DNA for the CDR3 is TGTGCCAGCTCACCATTCGAAGAGACCCAGTACTTC. It codes for CASSPFEETQYF. The whole variable domain, remainder taken from reference TRBV18 and TRBJ2-5, is NAGVMQNPRHLVRRRGQEARLRCSPMKGHSHVYWYRQLPEEGLKFMVYLQKENIIDESGMPKERFSAEFPKEGPSILRIQQVVRGDSAAYFCASSPFEETQYFGPGTRLLVL.

Concerning this clone: The junction shows a germline mismatch at one end, possibly a read error. The chain couples TRBV10-3 to TRBJ2-3, with unresolved D. The germline CDR1 and CDR2 sequences are ENHRY and SYGVKD. The CDR3 is 13 amino acids. The CDR3 region is CAISQTGTDTQYF. DNA of the CDR3: TGTGCCATCAGCCAGACTGGCACGGATACGCAGTATTTT.

This sequence joins TRBV2 and TRBJ2-4; TRBD1 matches at 8 bases. The ends lost 6 bases at V and 1 base at J; junction bases unmatched: 5. Germline V gene data show CDR1 as SNHLY and CDR2 as FYNNEI. The CDR3 contains 15 residues. The CDR3 reads CASRMDRAAKNIQYF. In DNA, the CDR3 is TGTGCCAGCAGGATGGACAGGGCCGCCAAAAACATTCAGTACTTC.

The chain employs TRBV5-1 and TRBJ1-1; the D is unclear. Trimming left V 3 bases short and J 2 bases short, with 14 bases between. Germline-derived CDR1 and CDR2 are SGHRS and YFSETQ. There are 15 residues in the CDR3. The chain's CDR3 is CASSSSPESNTEAFF. The CDR3 coding sequence is TGCGCCAGCAGCTCATCTCCAGAGTCTAACACTGAAGCTTTCTTT.

V is TRBV25-1 and J is TRBJ2-3, with 8 bases lining up with TRBD2. V shed 1 base and J 4 bases; nucleotides not matched to a gene: 7. Looked up from germline, CDR1 is MGHDK and CDR2 is SYGVNS. CDR3 length: 16 amino acids. CDR3 sequence reads: CASSEWGGTSADTQYF. The CDR3 DNA reads as TGTGCCAGCAGTGAATGGGGGGGGACTAGTGCAGATACGCAGTATTTT.

The CDR3: CAISGTLYEAFF. The DNA for the CDR3 is TGTGCCATCAGTGGCACATTATATGAAGCTTTCTTT. The chain carries TRBV10-3 and TRBJ1-1, with D unresolved. The CDR3 runs to 12 residues. Trimming cost V 4 bases and J 7 bases, with 10 bases left between them. Germline V gives CDR1 ENHRY, CDR2 SYGVKD.